This TCR beta chain derives from a study of beta chain features in type 1 diabetes. General observations from the study: Across all four CD4+ subsets, people with type 1 diabetes showed modestly shorter TCRB CDR3s.

The authors reverse transcribed all of the isolated RNA, so sequencing captured expressed TCRB transcripts. TCRdb's copy holds only in-frame clones and misses some; the assay was immunoSEQ multiplex PCR. The sample shows around 280,000 clones, about 15% of them seen only once. Populations isolated by sorting all had purity greater than 98%. This clone has just a few counts. Its target is unknown. The source is a man in his late teens or twenties with type 1 diabetes. The sample consisted of naive CD4+ T cells from blood.

The CDR3 sequence is CASSPLTGGFNQPQHF. The CDR3 nucleotides read TGTGCCAGCAGCCCCTTGACAGGGGGTTTTAATCAGCCCCAGCATTTT. The chain is built from TRBV7-9 and TRBJ1-5; TRBD1 matches at 9 bases. The trim removed 5 bases at V and 4 bases at J, leaving 9 bases unmatched. Germline V gives CDR1 SEHNR, CDR2 FQNEAQ (reference sequence). The CDR3 consists of 16 residues.